This TCR beta chain was sequenced for a study of shared clonotypes between healthy human individuals (dated by TCRdb to 2018 to 2021). In the study overall: Three men and two women, aged 18 to 49 years, made up the cohort. Per donor, three plates each were used for CD4 naive and CD4 memory, two for CD8 naive, and one for CD8 memory. To estimate repertoire size and how much clonotype sharing occurs between individuals, the study deeply sequenced the blood TCR repertoires of roughly 5 healthy adults. To increase sequencing depth and limit assay-specific biases, TCR repertoire library preparation and sequencing were carried out by different laboratories using diverse techniques. Leukapheresis yielded between about 0.9 and 9.5 billion PBMCs per donor.

Using the deep immunoSEQ assay, multiplex PCR amplified TCR CDR3 regions from genomic DNA. Extracted genomic DNA from each cell subset was distributed evenly across all wells of several immunoSEQ 96-well plates, and each plate was treated as a replicate. Each replicate PCR for sorted subsets received around 200 ng genomic DNA, equal to tens of thousands of T cell genomes. Purified libraries were quantified with a Qubit 3.0 fluorometer, sized on a Bioanalyzer 2100, and re-quantified with the KAPA Library Quantification kit. A separate single-read 150-cycle Illumina NextSeq 550 flow cell was used to sequence each immunoSEQ 96-well plate. On the study's bioinformatics: Because the immunoSEQ output held only junctional sequences and lacked quality scores, the filtering could not match the filtering applied to full-length reads. Sequences were annotated with PyIR, a Python wrapper for IgBLAST v1.9, using IMGT germline references to assign V/J genes and CDR3. Any read was removed if the V/J assignment was weak (E-value above 1e-6), the CDR3 was missing, or the read contained stop codons, out-of-frame junctions, or ambiguous translated residues. V3J clonotypes were defined as sequences sharing the same inferred V gene, J gene, and CDR3 amino acid sequence. Percentage overlap between repertoires was computed as shared unique clonotypes divided by the size of the smaller repertoire. Richness of each repertoire was evaluated using RTK rarefaction, the Chao1 estimator, and Recon v2.1 estimates of unobserved clonotypes. OLGA was used to compute generation probabilities for all TCRbeta clonotypes that the gDNA method yielded from four donors. TCRdb retrieved this table from immuneACCESS and kept in-frame rearrangements only. Not all clones are present; in checked studies, unresolved V genes account for under half, and no reason is known for the remainder. Clone size and the V and J calls come from that table; the DNA yielded D and trimming. The sample contains more than 2 million clones, around 95% of them found a single time. The ten largest clonotypes hold around 1.7% of the sample.

CD8 naive samples were CD45RO-negative cells positively selected for CCR7, giving a CD45RA+CCR7+ population that excluded TemRA cells. Donors were healthy HIV-negative adults with no recently reported acute infections or vaccinations. All donors were Caucasian adults living in Nashville, Tennessee, USA. Blood was collected by leukapheresis, and PBMCs were isolated by Ficoll-Histopaque density gradient centrifugation and then cryopreserved in liquid nitrogen vapor phase. Purity and quantity of every magnetically sorted T cell population were checked by analytical flow cytometry. Genomic DNA was isolated from every sorted fraction and measured by UV absorbance on a Nanodrop 2000c. Paper-wide results and their limitations: The genetic and exposure-history diversity represented was limited by the small number of donors. Estimated clonotype richness was generally larger for naive than for memory subsets. Based on pairwise subsampling, the degree of clonotype sharing among donors was expected to be affected by sequencing depth. Sampling was limited to blood, and TCR repertoires in tissue likely differ from TCR repertoires in blood. Clonotypes shared by all four sorted-subset donors showed higher generation probabilities than non-shared clonotypes. When several donors were compared, the shared fraction of clonotypes was 5% to 6.5% for naive CD4, 3.5% to 4% for naive CD8, 2.3% for memory CD4, and 0.35% to 0.5% for memory CD8. Rarefaction of sorted-subset datasets indicated incomplete sequencing despite the large sequencing depth.

Comment on this clone: Its antigen has not been determined. No base qualities exist here, and no much larger clone lies one base off it. The sample holds other DNA sequences that translate to the same CDR3.

The TCR sequence derives from a man aged 18-30 years in good health. Some clones in this sample may be carry-over from other donors' samples. The sample taken for sequencing was naive CD8+ T cells from PBMCs. Read against the paper, the sample's cell subset or site label means: CD45RA+CCR7+.

The CDR3 corresponds to CSVGGPEAFF. The DNA reads as follows: TGCAGCGTTGGTGGCCCTGAAGCTTTCTTT. The V and J segments used are TRBV29-1 and TRBJ1-1, with an unclear D gene assignment. At the junction V is shortened by 4 bases and J by 6 bases, with 6 bases in between. CDR1 and CDR2, looked up from the germline V gene, are SQVTM and ANQGSEA. From the cysteine through the phenylalanine, the CDR3 covers 10 amino acids. CDR3 DNA only is kept here, 30 bases in frame from base 1.